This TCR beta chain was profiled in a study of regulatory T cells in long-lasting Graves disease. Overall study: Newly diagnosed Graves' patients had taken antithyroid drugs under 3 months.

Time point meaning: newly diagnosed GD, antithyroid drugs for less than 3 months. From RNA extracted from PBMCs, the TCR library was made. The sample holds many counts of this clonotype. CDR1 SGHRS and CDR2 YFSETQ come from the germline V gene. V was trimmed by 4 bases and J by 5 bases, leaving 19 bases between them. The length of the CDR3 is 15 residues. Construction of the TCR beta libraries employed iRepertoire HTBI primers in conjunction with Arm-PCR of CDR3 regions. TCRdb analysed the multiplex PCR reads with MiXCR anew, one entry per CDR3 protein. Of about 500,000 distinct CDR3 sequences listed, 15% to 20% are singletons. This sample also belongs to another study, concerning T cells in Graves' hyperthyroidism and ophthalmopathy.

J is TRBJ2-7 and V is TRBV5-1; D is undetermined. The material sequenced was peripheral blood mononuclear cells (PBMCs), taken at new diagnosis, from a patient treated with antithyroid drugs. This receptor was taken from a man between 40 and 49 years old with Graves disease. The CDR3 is CASSRLEGKVHEQYF. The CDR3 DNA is TGCGCCAGCAGCCGCCTTGAAGGGAAGGTCCACGAGCAGTACTTC.